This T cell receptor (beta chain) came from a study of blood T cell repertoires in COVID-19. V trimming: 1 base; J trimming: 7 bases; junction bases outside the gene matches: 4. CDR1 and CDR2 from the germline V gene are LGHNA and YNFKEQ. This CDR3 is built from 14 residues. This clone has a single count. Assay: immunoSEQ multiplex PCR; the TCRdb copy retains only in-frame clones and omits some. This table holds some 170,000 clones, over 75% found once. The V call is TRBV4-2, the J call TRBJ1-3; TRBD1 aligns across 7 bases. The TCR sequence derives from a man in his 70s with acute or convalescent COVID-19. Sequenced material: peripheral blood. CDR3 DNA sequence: TGTGCCAGCAGCCAAGGACAGGGCCCGAACACCATATATTTT. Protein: CASSQGQGPNTIYF.